What follows describes a single T cell receptor (beta chain). Antigen specificity is unknown. These data originate in a study of cytomegalovirus exposure and HLA in healthy donors. The V and J ends lost 4 bases and 4 bases respectively, with 16 bases between them. Germline CDR1 reads WSHSY; CDR2 reads SAAADI. CDR3 size: 15 residues. The study, taken as a whole, reports: Researchers reported in a later analysis that a missense DCLRE1C variant was tied to TCR beta V- and J-gene trimming. Common viral pathogens seemed to be connected with several of the most significant clusters, according to a later analysis.

While unrecorded immune exposures were likely, the donors were nominally healthy when sampled. Primers included in the PCR were 60 Vbeta and 13 Jbeta primers. This table comes from immunoSEQ multiplex PCR, and its TCRdb copy is limited to in-frame clones, with some not included. There are over 100,000 clones in the sample; 77% occur only once, and approximately 4.2% lies in the top ten. The V gene is TRBV10-2, the J gene TRBJ1-1; D is possibly TRBD1 (5 bases). Sequenced sample: PBMCs. The sequence was collected from a male donor in good health and CMV-seropositive. CDR3 DNA sequence: TGCGCCAGCAGTGCGAACCAGGGATATGCCACTGAAGCTTTCTTT. Protein: CASSANQGYATEAFF.